What follows are 17 T cell receptor beta chains derived from one specimen sequenced in a study of blood T cells in healthy people across ages. A sample-barcoded 5' primer and a J-beta primer mix were used in a second PCR of about 7 to 12 cycles. TCRdb redid the calling of the 5' RACE reads with MiXCR, one entry per CDR3 protein. The data show about 680,000 distinct CDR3 sequences, around 49% seen once. Sample: blood. The source is a woman aged 60-75 years in good health.

This clonotype was detected a few times. The chain joins TRBV29-1 to TRBJ2-7; D might be TRBD2 (5 bases). Germline CDR1 reads SQVTM; CDR2 reads ANQGSEA. The CDR3 loop spans 13 amino acids. V dropped 3 bases and J dropped 6 bases, with 15 bases sitting between them. The CDR3 here is CSVDGGFGSEQYF. In DNA form, the CDR3 reads TGCAGCGTTGATGGCGGGTTTGGGTCCGAGCAGTACTTC.

J is TRBJ2-3 and V is TRBV7-3; D might be TRBD1 or TRBD2, each matching 6 bases. Germline V CDR1 and CDR2: SGHTA, FQGTGA. V was trimmed by 1 base and J by 2 bases, leaving 16 bases between them. The CDR3 covers 17 residues. Here the CDR3 DNA reads TGTGCCAGCAGCTTAATAGGGGGTGCGGGGTACACAGATACGCAGTATTTT. This sequence encodes CASSLIGGAGYTDTQYF. Full variable domain (rest looked up from reference TRBV7-3 and TRBJ2-3): GAGVSQTPSNKVTEKGKYVELRCDPISGHTALYWYRQSLGQGPEFLIYFQGTGAADDSGLPNDRFFAVRPEGSVSTLKIQRTERGDSAVYLCASSLIGGAGYTDTQYFGPGTRLTVL.

This clonotype was observed a handful of times. The CDR3 nucleotides are TGTGCCACCAGCAGAGCCATTGGGACAGGCAATCAGCCCCAGCATTTT. It codes for CATSRAIGTGNQPQHF. This chain joins TRBV15 and TRBJ1-5; the match to TRBD1 covers 7 bases. The CDR3 has 16 amino acids. V lost 1 base and J lost 2; bases outside the gene matches: 5. The germline gives CDR1 LNHNV, CDR2 YYDKDF (reference sequence).

The chain employs TRBV29-1 and TRBJ2-3; 7 bases map to TRBD2. Unmatched junction bases numbered 16, after V lost 7 bases and J lost 0 bases. Germline values: CDR1 SQVTM, CDR2 ANQGSEA. The CDR3 runs 17 residues. CDR3 sequence: CSAMPWASGSSTDTQYF. The CDR3 coding sequence is TGCAGCGCTATGCCTTGGGCTAGCGGATCTAGCACAGATACGCAGTATTTT.

This clonotype occurred a few times. The rearrangement links TRBV7-2 to TRBJ1-2; D remains unclear. The germline V gene has CDR1 SGHTA and CDR2 FQGNSA. This CDR3 region has 18 residues. V was clipped by 2 bases and J by 0 bases, with 19 bases between them. The CDR3 coding sequence is TGTGCCAGCAGCTTAAGATCGTTACTCCGGGGATCTAACTATGGCTACACCTTC. It translates to CASSLRSLLRGSNYGYTF.

In its sample, this clonotype was seen a few times. J is TRBJ2-7 and V is TRBV20-1, with a weak D call TRBD2 (5 bases). V was pared by 5 bases and J by 0 bases, with 14 bases between. This CDR3 contains 14 residues. Germline V lookup: CDR1 DFQATT, CDR2 SNEGSKA (reference sequence). This chain's CDR3 is CSAPLPGNSYEQYF. As DNA, the CDR3 is TGCAGTGCTCCCCTCCCCGGGAACTCCTACGAGCAGTACTTC.

The chain combines TRBV9 with TRBJ2-7; D not resolved. The CDR3 loop spans 15 amino acids. CDR1 SGDLS and CDR2 YYNGEE come from the germline V gene. Trimming shortened V by 4 bases and J by 3 bases, and 17 bases separated the two germline ends. In nucleotides, the CDR3 is TGTGCCAGCAGCCCACGAACTTCTCAGGTCTACGAGCAGTACTTC. Protein sequence: CASSPRTSQVYEQYF.

The table lists this clonotype with many counts. The CDR3 loop reads CATLPEDRVITDTQYF. The CDR3 bases are TGTGCCACCCTACCTGAGGACAGGGTCATCACAGATACGCAGTATTTT. The rearrangement links TRBV10-3 to TRBJ2-3; 8 nucleotides match TRBD1. Trimming removed 10 bases from V and 2 bases from J; junction bases left unmatched: 14. CDR3 length: 16 residues. Germline CDR1 reads ENHRY; CDR2 reads SYGVKD.

To note about this clonotype: A single base separates this from a much larger clone, so it may be a read error. This rearrangement joins TRBV20-1 to TRBJ2-4; possibly TRBD1 for D (6 bases). Germline V gives CDR1 DFQATT, CDR2 SNEGSKA (reference sequence). CDR3 size: 13 residues. The CDR3 region has the DNA TGCAGTGTTAGACGAGACAGGAGCTACGAGCGGTACTTC. Its translation: CSVRRDRSYERYF.

CDR3 in amino acids: CASSSLAEGSYNEQFF. The CDR3 DNA follows: TGTGCCAGCAGTTCACTAGCGGAGGGCTCTTACAATGAGCAGTTCTTC. This rearrangement joins TRBV6-2 or TRBV6-3 to TRBJ2-1, with 8 bases matching TRBD2. The CDR3 runs to 16 residues. Per germline, CDR1 MNHEY and CDR2 SVGEGT. J lost 4 bases, V lost 4 bases, and 9 bases had no gene match.

This clonotype was detected only a few times. The V gene is TRBV5-1, the J gene TRBJ2-3, with 7 bases aligning to TRBD2. This CDR3 region has 20 residues. V trimming: 4 bases; J trimming: 3 bases; junction bases outside the gene matches: 23. Germline CDR1 and CDR2: SGHRS and YFSETQ. As DNA, the CDR3 is TGCGCCAGCAGCATGACCCCGGGACTAAAAAAATTATATTTGACAGATACGCAGTATTTT. This gives the protein CASSMTPGLKKLYLTDTQYF.

The J gene is TRBJ2-7, the V gene TRBV9; 10 nucleotides agree with TRBD2. Germline V gene sequence: CDR1 SGDLS, CDR2 YYNGEE. This CDR3 has 17 amino acids. The ends lost 0 bases at V and 3 bases at J; junction bases unmatched: 9. The CDR3 bases are TGTGCCAGCAGCGTAGGGCTAAGCGGGAGGGGTATCTACGAGCAGTACTTC. Amino acid sequence: CASSVGLSGRGIYEQYF.

The gene calls are TRBV20-1 and TRBJ1-5; the match to TRBD1 covers 7 bases. Looked up from germline, CDR1 is DFQATT and CDR2 is SNEGSKA (reference sequence). This CDR3 spans 15 amino acids. With 7 bases clipped from V and 4 bases from J, the junction kept 13 bases outside the gene matches. CDR3 residues: CSVSGGRRGNQPQHF. In DNA form, the CDR3 reads TGCAGTGTCTCAGGGGGGAGGCGCGGGAATCAGCCCCAGCATTTT.

The gene calls are TRBV5-1 and TRBJ2-1, with 10 nucleotides matching TRBD2. The CDR3 has 15 residues. CDR1 and CDR2 (germline): SGHRS, YFSETQ. The trim removed 2 bases at V and 10 bases at J, leaving 9 bases unmatched. For the CDR3, the DNA is TGCGCCAGCAGCTTTAGCCTAGCGGGAGTGGGGGAGCAGTTCTTC. Translation gives CASSFSLAGVGEQFF.

V gene TRBV27 combines with J gene TRBJ2-1; 7 bases align to TRBD1. Germline lookup yields CDR1 MNHEY and CDR2 SMNVEV (reference sequence). V gave up 6 bases and J gave up 3 bases; unmatched junction bases: 8. This CDR3 region has 15 residues. CDR3 nucleotides: TGTGCCAGCAGCTTGGGACAGAAAAGCTACAATGAGCAGTTCTTC. Protein: CASSLGQKSYNEQFF.

This clonotype was picked up a small number of times. The rearrangement uses TRBV7-8 and TRBJ2-7; TRBD1 matches at 7 bases. The trim removed 5 bases at V and 2 bases at J, leaving 12 bases unmatched. CDR1 and CDR2 (germline): SGHVS, FQNEAQ. The CDR3 length is 16 residues. The CDR3 bases are TGTGCCAGCAGCGTCTATACCGGGACAGCGACCTACGAGCAGTACTTC. It is translated as CASSVYTGTATYEQYF. The full variable domain, in which reference TRBV7-8 and TRBJ2-7 provide the parts outside the CDR3, is GAGVSQSPRYKVAKRGQDVALRCDPISGHVSLFWYQQALGQGPEFLTYFQNEAQLDKSGLPSDRFFAERPEGSVSTLKIQRTQQEDSAVYLCASSVYTGTATYEQYFGPGTRLTVT.

This chain uses TRBV18 with TRBJ1-4, with 7 bases fitting TRBD1. The CDR3 covers 15 residues. With 5 bases clipped from V and 5 bases from J, the junction kept 8 bases outside the gene matches. Germline CDR1 and CDR2: KGHSH and LQKENI. The CDR3, as DNA: TGTGCCAGCTCATCAACTCAGGGGGAGAATGAAAAACTGTTTTTT. Its translation: CASSSTQGENEKLFF. Full variable domain (missing parts from reference TRBV18 and TRBJ1-4): NAGVMQNPRHLVRRRGQEARLRCSPMKGHSHVYWYRQLPEEGLKFMVYLQKENIIDESGMPKERFSAEFPKEGPSILRIQQVVRGDSAAYFCASSSTQGENEKLFFGSGTQLSVL.